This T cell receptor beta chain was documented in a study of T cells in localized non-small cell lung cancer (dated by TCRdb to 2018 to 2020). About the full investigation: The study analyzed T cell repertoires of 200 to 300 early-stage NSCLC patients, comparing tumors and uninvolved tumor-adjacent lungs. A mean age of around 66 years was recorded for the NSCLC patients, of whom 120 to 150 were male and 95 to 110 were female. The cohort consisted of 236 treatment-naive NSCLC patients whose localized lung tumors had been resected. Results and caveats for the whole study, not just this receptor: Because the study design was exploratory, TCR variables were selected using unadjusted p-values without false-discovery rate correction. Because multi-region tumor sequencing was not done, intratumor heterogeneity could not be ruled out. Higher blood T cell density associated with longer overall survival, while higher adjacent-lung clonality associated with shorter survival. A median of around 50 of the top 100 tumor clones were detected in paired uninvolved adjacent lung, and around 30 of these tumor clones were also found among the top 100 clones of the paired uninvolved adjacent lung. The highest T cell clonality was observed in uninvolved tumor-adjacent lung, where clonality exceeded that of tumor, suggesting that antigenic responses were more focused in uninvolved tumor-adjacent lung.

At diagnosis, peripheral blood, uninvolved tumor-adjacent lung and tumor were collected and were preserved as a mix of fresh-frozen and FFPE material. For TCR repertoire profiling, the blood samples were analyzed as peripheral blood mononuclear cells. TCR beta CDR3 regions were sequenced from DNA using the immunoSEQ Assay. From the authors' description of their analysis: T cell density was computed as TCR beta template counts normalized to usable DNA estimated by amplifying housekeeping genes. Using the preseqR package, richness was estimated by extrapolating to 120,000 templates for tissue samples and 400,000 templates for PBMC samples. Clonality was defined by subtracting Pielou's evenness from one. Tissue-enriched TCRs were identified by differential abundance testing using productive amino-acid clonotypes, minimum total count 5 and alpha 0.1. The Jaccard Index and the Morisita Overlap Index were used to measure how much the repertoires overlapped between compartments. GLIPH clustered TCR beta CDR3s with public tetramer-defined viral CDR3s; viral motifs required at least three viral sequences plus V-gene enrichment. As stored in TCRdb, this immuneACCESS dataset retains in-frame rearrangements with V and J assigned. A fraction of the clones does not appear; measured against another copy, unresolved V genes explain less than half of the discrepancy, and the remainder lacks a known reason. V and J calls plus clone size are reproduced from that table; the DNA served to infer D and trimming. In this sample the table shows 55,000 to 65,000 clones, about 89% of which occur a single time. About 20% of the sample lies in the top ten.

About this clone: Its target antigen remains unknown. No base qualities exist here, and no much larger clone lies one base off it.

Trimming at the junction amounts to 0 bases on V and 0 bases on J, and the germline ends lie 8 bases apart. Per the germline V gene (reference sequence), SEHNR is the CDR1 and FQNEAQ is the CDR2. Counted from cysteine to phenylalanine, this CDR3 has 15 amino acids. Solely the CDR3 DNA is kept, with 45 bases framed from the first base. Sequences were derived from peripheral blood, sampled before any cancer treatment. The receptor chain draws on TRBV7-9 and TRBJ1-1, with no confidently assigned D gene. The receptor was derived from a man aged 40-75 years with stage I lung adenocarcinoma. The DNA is TGTGCCAGCAGCTTAGCGTCAGGCATGAACACTGAAGCTTTCTTT. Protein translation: CASSLASGMNTEAFF.